These T cell receptor beta chains were read from a single sample in a study of blood T cell repertoires in COVID-19. TCRdb keeps only in-frame clones here, not all; method: immunoSEQ multiplex PCR. The repertoire holds 150,000 to 200,000 clones, approximately 80% seen once, with under 9% in the top ten. Sequences were obtained from peripheral blood. The receptor set was obtained from a woman aged 40 to 50 with COVID-19, enrolled during active disease. CDR3s include the opening cysteine and the closing phenylalanine or tryptophan. The D gene is left open where the match is weak. Clone size is shown for a subset of rows, as once, few, many or a class of expanded clone.

J gene | D gene | V gene | clone size | CDR3 protein | CDR3 DNA
TRBJ2-2 | . | TRBV19 | . | CASRSPGGTRTGELFF | TGTGCCAGTAGGTCACCTGGAGGGACGAGGACCGGGGAGCTGTTTTTT
TRBJ1-2 | TRBD1 | TRBV19 | . | CASKNHETGDAYGYTF | TGTGCCAGTAAGAACCATGAGACAGGGGATGCCTATGGCTACACCTTC
TRBJ2-3 | . | TRBV7-8 | . | CASSHQLGEADTQYF | TGTGCCAGCAGCCATCAATTGGGGGAGGCAGATACGCAGTATTTT
TRBJ2-3 | TRBD1 | TRBV29-1 | . | CSVGQGMSTDTQYF | TGCAGCGTAGGACAGGGGATGAGCACAGATACGCAGTATTTT
TRBJ2-1 | TRBD2 | TRBV9 | . | CASSEHTSGSINEQFF | TGTGCCAGCAGCGAACACACTAGCGGGAGTATCAATGAGCAGTTCTTC
TRBJ2-7 | . | TRBV7-8 | . | CASRRATGQGEQYF | TGTGCCAGCAGAAGGGCGACGGGCCAGGGTGAGCAGTACTTC
TRBJ1-3 | TRBD1 | TRBV7-9 | . | CASSRRQGLAGNTIYF | TGTGCCAGCAGCAGAAGACAGGGCCTAGCTGGAAACACCATATATTTT
TRBJ2-2 | . | TRBV24-1 | . | CATSDPGAGELFF | TGTGCCACCAGTGATCCGGGGGCCGGGGAGCTGTTTTTT
TRBJ1-2 | . | TRBV5-4 | . | CASSLEGLNYGYTF | TGTGCCAGCAGCTTGGAGGGGCTAAACTATGGCTACACCTTC
TRBJ1-2 | . | TRBV30 | . | CAWSDQNGYTF | TGTGCCTGGAGTGACCAGAATGGCTACACCTTC
TRBJ2-4 | . | TRBV2 | . | CASSETANIQYF | TGTGCCAGCAGTGAAACAGCAAACATTCAGTACTTC
TRBJ1-1 | . | TRBV6-6 | . | CASSSRGTEAFF | TGTGCCAGCAGTTCCAGGGGCACTGAAGCTTTCTTT
TRBJ2-2 | . | TRBV6-6 | once | CASSYLARAGELFF | TGTGCCAGCAGTTACTTGGCTCGGGCCGGGGAGCTGTTTTTT
TRBJ2-3 | TRBD2 | TRBV9 | . | CASRPGGNTDTQYF | TGTGCCAGCAGACCGGGGGGAAACACAGATACGCAGTATTTT
TRBJ2-7 | . | TRBV9 | . | CASSVATGEMYEQYF | TGTGCCAGCAGCGTAGCTACGGGGGAAATGTACGAGCAGTACTTC
TRBJ2-1 | . | TRBV18 | once | CASSPGGASYNEQFF | TGTGCCAGCTCACCAGGGGGCGCGTCCTACAATGAGCAGTTCTTC
TRBJ2-2 | . | TRBV28 | . | CASTETRNTGELFF | TGTGCCAGCACGGAGACGCGGAACACCGGGGAGCTGTTTTTT
TRBJ2-1 | . | TRBV4-2 | . | CASSQVGRNEQFF | TGTGCCAGCAGCCAAGTGGGGCGGAATGAGCAGTTCTTC
TRBJ2-1 | TRBD1 | TRBV6-6 | . | CASSYDRGVLGEQFF | TGTGCCAGCAGTTACGACAGGGGGGTGCTTGGTGAGCAGTTCTTC
TRBJ1-1 | . | TRBV11-2 | few | CASGDGQILEAFF | TGTGCCAGCGGAGATGGACAGATCCTTGAAGCTTTCTTT
TRBJ2-2 | . | TRBV10-1 | . | CASSLTGGTGELFF | TGCGCCAGCAGTCTGACCGGGGGCACCGGGGAGCTGTTTTTT
TRBJ2-1 | . | TRBV18 | . | CASSPLGGSSYNEQFF | TGTGCCAGCTCACCTCTAGGGGGTAGCTCCTACAATGAGCAGTTCTTC
TRBJ1-2 | . | TRBV5-1 | . | CASRVETEGNYGYTF | TGCGCCAGCAGAGTCGAGACGGAGGGAAACTATGGCTACACCTTC
TRBJ2-1 | TRBD2 | TRBV28 | . | CASSPSASGYNEQFF | TGTGCCAGCAGCCCCTCGGCTAGCGGATACAATGAGCAGTTCTTC
TRBJ1-1 | . | TRBV6-5 | . | CASGRNTEAFF | TGTGCCAGTGGGCGAAACACTGAAGCTTTCTTT
TRBJ2-2 | TRBD1 | TRBV19 | . | CASKGQGMAGELFF | TGTGCCAGTAAGGGACAGGGAATGGCCGGGGAGCTGTTTTTT
TRBJ2-7 | TRBD2 | TRBV5-1 | . | CASSLGGTSRYEQYF | TGCGCCAGCAGCTTGGGGGGGACTAGCAGGTACGAGCAGTACTTC
TRBJ2-1 | . | TRBV28 | . | CASSFVAGRPVF | TGTGCCAGCAGTTTCGTTGCGGGCCGACCGGTCTTC
TRBJ2-7 | TRBD2 | TRBV10-2 | . | CASSRSGEAYEQYF | TGCGCCAGCAGTCGTAGCGGGGAAGCCTACGAGCAGTACTTC
TRBJ2-4 | TRBD2 | TRBV2 | many | CASSEGLAGAKNIQYF | TGTGCCAGCAGTGAAGGGCTAGCGGGAGCCAAAAACATTCAGTACTTC
TRBJ2-3 | . | TRBV5-1 | . | CASSLVEIEGVYSDTQYF | TGCGCCAGCAGCTTGGTGGAAATTGAGGGAGTGTATTCTGATACGCAGTATTTT
TRBJ2-1 | TRBD2 | TRBV3-1/TRBV3-2 | . | CASSRPGLGNEQFF | TGTGCCAGCAGCCGCCCGGGACTAGGGAATGAGCAGTTCTTC
TRBJ2-3 | . | TRBV20-1 | . | CSASPAGTQYF | TGCAGTGCCTCGCCCGCCGGGACGCAGTATTTT
TRBJ2-1 | TRBD2 | TRBV7-9 | . | CASSLDGGSFNEQFF | TGTGCCAGCAGCTTAGATGGCGGGAGTTTCAATGAGCAGTTCTTC
TRBJ1-2 | . | TRBV6-5 | few | CATQDLSGVDGYTF | TGTGCCACCCAGGATCTGTCGGGGGTAGATGGCTACACCTTC
TRBJ2-5 | TRBD2 | TRBV5-4 | . | CASSLQAGGRETQYF | TGTGCCAGCAGCCTCCAAGCGGGGGGGCGTGAGACCCAGTACTTC
TRBJ2-2 | . | TRBV6-4 | . | CASSDSLTGELFF | TGTGCCAGCAGTGACTCCCTCACCGGGGAGCTGTTTTTT
TRBJ2-2 | . | TRBV6-5 | . | CASTPPGSYGGELFF | TGTGCCAGCACCCCACCGGGTTCCTACGGCGGGGAGCTGTTTTTT
TRBJ2-5 | . | TRBV5-8 | once | CASSLAAGGETQYF | TGTGCCAGCAGCTTGGCGGCCGGAGGGGAGACCCAGTACTTC
TRBJ2-3 | . | TRBV6-5 | . | CASRRILLSTDTQYF | TGTGCCAGCAGGCGAATACTATTAAGCACAGATACGCAGTATTTT
TRBJ2-1 | . | TRBV2 | . | CASREGLVKSVNEQFF | TGTGCCAGCAGAGAAGGGCTAGTAAAGTCGGTCAATGAGCAGTTCTTC
TRBJ2-5 | . | TRBV30 | . | CAWSDGAAQETQYF | TGTGCCTGGAGTGATGGGGCAGCGCAAGAGACCCAGTACTTC
TRBJ2-1 | TRBD1 | TRBV4-1 | . | CASSGDRTYNEQFF | TGCGCCAGCAGCGGGGACAGAACCTACAATGAGCAGTTCTTC
TRBJ2-6 | TRBD1 | TRBV25-1 | . | CASSTDDRGLANVLTF | TGTGCCAGCAGTACTGACGACAGGGGCCTAGCCAACGTCCTGACTTTC
TRBJ1-2 | . | TRBV25-1 | . | CASSDAGRDLYGYTF | TGTGCCAGCAGTGACGCCGGGAGAGATCTCTATGGCTACACCTTC
TRBJ2-1 | TRBD2 | TRBV11-2 | . | CASSVSGRAVDEQFF | TGTGCCAGCAGCGTTAGCGGGAGGGCCGTCGATGAGCAGTTCTTC
TRBJ2-1 | TRBD2 | TRBV3-1/TRBV3-2 | . | CASSGVAGYNERFF | TGTGCCAGCAGCGGCGTAGCGGGCTACAATGAGCGGTTCTTC
TRBJ2-7 | TRBD2 | TRBV27 | . | CASSFKAGPPYEQYF | TGTGCCAGCAGTTTTAAAGCGGGACCCCCCTACGAGCAGTACTTC
TRBJ1-6 | TRBD1 | TRBV30 | . | CAWGTGLNSPLHF | TGTGCCTGGGGGACAGGGTTAAATTCACCCCTCCACTTT
TRBJ2-1 | . | TRBV6-5 | . | CATGGLGEQFF | TGTGCCACCGGAGGACTGGGGGAGCAGTTCTTC
TRBJ1-1 | . | TRBV7-9 | . | CASSPNLGLNTEAFF | TGTGCCAGCAGCCCGAATCTAGGCCTGAACACTGAAGCTTTCTTT
TRBJ1-1 | TRBD1 | TRBV19 | . | CASSEQGLVNTEAFF | TGTGCCAGTAGTGAACAGGGGTTGGTGAACACTGAAGCTTTCTTT
TRBJ2-1 | . | TRBV7-5 | . | CVRSLTGLAQGPFF | TGTGTCAGAAGCTTAACGGGACTAGCCCAGGGACCGTTCTTC
TRBJ2-1 | . | TRBV14 | . | CASSQGAGYYNEQFF | TGTGCCAGCAGCCAAGGAGCAGGGTATTACAATGAGCAGTTCTTC
TRBJ2-1 | TRBD2 | TRBV9 | . | CASSISGGASNEQFF | TGTGCCAGCAGCATTAGCGGGGGGGCCTCCAATGAGCAGTTCTTC